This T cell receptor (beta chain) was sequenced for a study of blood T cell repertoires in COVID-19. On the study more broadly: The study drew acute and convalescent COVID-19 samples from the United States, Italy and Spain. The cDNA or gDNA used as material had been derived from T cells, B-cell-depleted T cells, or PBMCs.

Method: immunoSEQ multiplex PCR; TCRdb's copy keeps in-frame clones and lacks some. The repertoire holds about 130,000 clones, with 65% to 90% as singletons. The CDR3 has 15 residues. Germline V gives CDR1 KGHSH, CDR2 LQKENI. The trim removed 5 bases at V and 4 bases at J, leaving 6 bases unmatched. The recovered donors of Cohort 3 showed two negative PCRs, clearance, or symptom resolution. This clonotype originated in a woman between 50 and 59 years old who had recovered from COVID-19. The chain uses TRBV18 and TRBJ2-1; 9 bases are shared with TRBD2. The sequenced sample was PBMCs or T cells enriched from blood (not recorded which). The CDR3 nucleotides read TGTGCCAGCTCAAATTTAGCGGGGGAGTACAATGAGCAGTTCTTC. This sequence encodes CASSNLAGEYNEQFF.